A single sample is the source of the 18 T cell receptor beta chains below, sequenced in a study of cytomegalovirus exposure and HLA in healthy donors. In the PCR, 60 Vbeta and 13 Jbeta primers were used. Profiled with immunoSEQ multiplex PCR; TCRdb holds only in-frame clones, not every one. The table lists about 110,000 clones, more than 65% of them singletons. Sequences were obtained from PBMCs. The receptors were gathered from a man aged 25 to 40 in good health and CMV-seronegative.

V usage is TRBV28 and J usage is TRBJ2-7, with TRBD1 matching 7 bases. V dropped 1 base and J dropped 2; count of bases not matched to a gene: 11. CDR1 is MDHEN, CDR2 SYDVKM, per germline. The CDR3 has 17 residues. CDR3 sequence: CASSLFMGTDRTYEQYF. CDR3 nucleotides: TGTGCCAGCAGTTTATTCATGGGGACAGACCGGACCTACGAGCAGTACTTC.

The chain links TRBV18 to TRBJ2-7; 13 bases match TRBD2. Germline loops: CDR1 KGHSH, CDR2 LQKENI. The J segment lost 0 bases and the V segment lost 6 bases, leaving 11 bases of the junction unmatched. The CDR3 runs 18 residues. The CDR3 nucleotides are TGTGCCAGCTCCCCCCGACTAGCGGGGGGACGAAGCTCCTACGAGCAGTACTTC. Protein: CASSPRLAGGRSSYEQYF.

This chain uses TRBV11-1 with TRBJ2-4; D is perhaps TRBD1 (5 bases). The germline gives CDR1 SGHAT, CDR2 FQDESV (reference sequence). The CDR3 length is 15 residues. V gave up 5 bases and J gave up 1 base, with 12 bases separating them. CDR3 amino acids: CASSPRVPAKNIQYF. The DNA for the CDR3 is TGTGCCAGCAGCCCCAGGGTGCCCGCCAAAAACATTCAGTACTTC. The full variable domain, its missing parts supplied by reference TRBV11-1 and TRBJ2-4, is EAEVAQSPRYKITEKSQAVAFWCDPISGHATLYWYRQILGQGPELLVQFQDESVVDDSQLPKDRFSAERLKGVDSTLKIQPAELGDSAMYLCASSPRVPAKNIQYFGAGTRLSVL.

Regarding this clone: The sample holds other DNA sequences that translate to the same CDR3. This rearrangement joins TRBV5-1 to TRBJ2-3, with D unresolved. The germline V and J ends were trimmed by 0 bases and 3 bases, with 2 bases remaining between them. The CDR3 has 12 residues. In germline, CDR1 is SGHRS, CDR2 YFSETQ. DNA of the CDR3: TGCGCCAGCAGCTTGGCGACAGATACGCAGTATTTT. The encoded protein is CASSLATDTQYF.

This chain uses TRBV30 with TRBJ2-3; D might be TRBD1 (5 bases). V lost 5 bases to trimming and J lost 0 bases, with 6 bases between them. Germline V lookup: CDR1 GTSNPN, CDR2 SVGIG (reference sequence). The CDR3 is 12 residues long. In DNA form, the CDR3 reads TGTGCCTGGGGGGCTAGCACAGATACGCAGTATTTT. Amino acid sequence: CAWGASTDTQYF.

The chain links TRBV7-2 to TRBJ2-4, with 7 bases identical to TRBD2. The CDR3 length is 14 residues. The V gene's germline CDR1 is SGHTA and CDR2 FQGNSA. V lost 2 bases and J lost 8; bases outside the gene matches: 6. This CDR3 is CASSLKAGRDIQYF. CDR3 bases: TGTGCCAGCAGCTTAAAAGCGGGAAGGGACATTCAGTACTTC.

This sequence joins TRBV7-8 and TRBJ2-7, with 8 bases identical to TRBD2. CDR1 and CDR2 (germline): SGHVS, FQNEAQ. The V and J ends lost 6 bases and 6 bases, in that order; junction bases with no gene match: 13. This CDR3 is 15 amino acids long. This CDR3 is CASSYDLAGAAEQYF. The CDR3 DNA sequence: TGTGCCAGCAGTTACGATCTAGCGGGCGCCGCCGAGCAGTACTTC.

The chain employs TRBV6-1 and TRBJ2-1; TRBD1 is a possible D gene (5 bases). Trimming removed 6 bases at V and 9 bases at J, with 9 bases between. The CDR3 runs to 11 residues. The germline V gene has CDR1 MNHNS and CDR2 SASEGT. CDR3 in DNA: TGTGCCAGCAGCTTAGGGGTTGAGCAGTTCTTC. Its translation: CASSLGVEQFF.

The CDR3: CASSPGGQGAEKLFF. CDR3 sequence (DNA): TGTGCCAGCAGCCCGGGGGGACAGGGTGCCGAAAAACTGTTTTTT. The rearrangement uses TRBV11-2 and TRBJ1-4, with TRBD1 matching 9 bases. The trim removed 5 bases at V and 8 bases at J, leaving 9 bases unmatched. Looked up from germline, CDR1 is SGHAT and CDR2 is FQNNGV. CDR3 length equals 15 residues.

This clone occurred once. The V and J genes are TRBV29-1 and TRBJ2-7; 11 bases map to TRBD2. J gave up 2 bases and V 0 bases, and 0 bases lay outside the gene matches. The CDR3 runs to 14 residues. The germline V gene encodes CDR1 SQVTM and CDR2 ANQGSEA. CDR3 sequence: CSVEELAGAYEQYF. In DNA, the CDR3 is TGCAGCGTTGAAGAACTAGCGGGGGCCTACGAGCAGTACTTC.

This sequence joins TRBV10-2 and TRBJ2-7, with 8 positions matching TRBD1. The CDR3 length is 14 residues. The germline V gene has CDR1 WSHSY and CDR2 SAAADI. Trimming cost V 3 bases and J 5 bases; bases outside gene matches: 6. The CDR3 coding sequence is TGCGCCAGCAGTGAAGGCAGGGGGCAAAACGAGCAGTACTTC. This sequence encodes CASSEGRGQNEQYF.

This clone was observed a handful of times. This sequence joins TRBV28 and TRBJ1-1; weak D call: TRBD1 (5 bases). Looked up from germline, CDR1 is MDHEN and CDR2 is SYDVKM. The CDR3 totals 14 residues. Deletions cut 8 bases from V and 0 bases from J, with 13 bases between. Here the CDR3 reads CASGGEGMNTEAFF. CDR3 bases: TGTGCCAGCGGTGGGGAGGGGATGAACACTGAAGCTTTCTTT.

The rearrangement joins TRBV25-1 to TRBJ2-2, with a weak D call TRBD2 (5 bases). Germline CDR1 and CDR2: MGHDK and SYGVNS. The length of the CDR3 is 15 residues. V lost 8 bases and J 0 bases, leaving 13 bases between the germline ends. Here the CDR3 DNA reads TGTGCCAGCTCCGAACCGGGATCGAACACCGGGGAGCTGTTTTTT. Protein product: CASSEPGSNTGELFF.

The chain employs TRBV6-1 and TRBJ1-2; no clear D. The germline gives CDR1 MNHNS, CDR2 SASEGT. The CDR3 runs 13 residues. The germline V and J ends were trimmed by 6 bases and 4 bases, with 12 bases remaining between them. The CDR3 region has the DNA TGTGCCAGCAGGGACTCGGCAGGCTATGGCTACACCTTC. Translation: CASRDSAGYGYTF.

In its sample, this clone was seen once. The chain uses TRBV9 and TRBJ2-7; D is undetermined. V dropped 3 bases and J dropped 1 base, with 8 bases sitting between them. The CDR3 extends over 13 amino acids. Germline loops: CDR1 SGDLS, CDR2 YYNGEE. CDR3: CASSARDSYEQYF. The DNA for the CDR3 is TGTGCCAGCAGCGCCCGAGATTCCTACGAGCAGTACTTC. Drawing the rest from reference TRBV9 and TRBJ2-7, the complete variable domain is DSGVTQTPKHLITATGQRVTLRCSPRSGDLSVYWYQQSLDQGLQFLIQYYNGEERAKGNILERFSAQQFPDLHSELNLSSLELGDSALYFCASSARDSYEQYFGPGTRLTVT.

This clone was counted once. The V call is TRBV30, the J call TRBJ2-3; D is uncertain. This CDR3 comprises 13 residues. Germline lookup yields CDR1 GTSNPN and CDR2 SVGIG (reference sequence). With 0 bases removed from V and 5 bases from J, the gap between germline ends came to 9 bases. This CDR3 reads CAWSVPLLDTQYF. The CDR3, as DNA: TGTGCCTGGAGTGTCCCCCTCCTAGATACGCAGTATTTT.

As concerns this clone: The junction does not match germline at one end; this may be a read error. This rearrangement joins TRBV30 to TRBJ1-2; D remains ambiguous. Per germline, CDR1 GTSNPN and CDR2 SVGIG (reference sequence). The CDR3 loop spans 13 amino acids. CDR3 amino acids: CAWRDRGGSGLNF. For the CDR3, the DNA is TGTGCCTGGAGGGACCGGGGTGGCAGTGGTCTAAACTTC.

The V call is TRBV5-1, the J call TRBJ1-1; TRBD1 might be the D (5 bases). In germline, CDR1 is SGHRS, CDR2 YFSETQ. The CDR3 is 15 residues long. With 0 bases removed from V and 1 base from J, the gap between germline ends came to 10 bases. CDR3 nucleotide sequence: TGCGCCAGCAGCTTGGTTGCGGGGACGAACACTGAAGCTTTCTTT. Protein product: CASSLVAGTNTEAFF.